This TCR beta chain was observed in a study of blood T cell repertoires in COVID-19. The CDR3 extends over 11 amino acids. The V gene lost 5 bases and the J gene lost 5 bases, with 6 bases spanning the gap. Sequencing was performed with immunoSEQ multiplex PCR; in TCRdb, only in-frame clones are kept and a portion is missing. Found here are 500,000 or so clones, roughly 90% of them singletons; the top ten hold under 0.75%. Participant reports of clinical history set cohort assignment. The chain couples TRBV12-3 or TRBV12-4 to TRBJ2-5; TRBD1 might be the D (6 bases). Input material: PBMCs or T cells enriched from blood (not recorded which). This TCR was sampled from a woman between 18 and 29 years old who had recovered from COVID-19. The CDR3 DNA sequence: TGTGCCAGCAGTACAGGGGAGACCCAGTACTTC. It encodes CASSTGETQYF.